Listed below are T cell receptor beta chains from one sample, sequenced in a study of siplizumab effects on memory and regulatory T cells. Method: immunoSEQ multiplex PCR; TCRdb's copy keeps in-frame clones and lacks some. The sample includes 50,000 to 70,000 clones, approximately 97% of them seen just once. The sample consisted of naive CD8+ T cells sorted from blood. The receptors here all came from a human donor in good health. Each CDR3 is given with its conserved first and last residue. Each record gives: V gene, J gene, D gene, clone size, CDR3 DNA, CDR3 protein. The D gene is left open where the match is weak. Expanded clones get a size class; other rows say once, few or many, or leave the size out.

TRBV25-1,TRBJ2-7,-,-,TGTGCCAGCAAAGGAGGAGCGACCTACGAGCAGTACTTC,CASKGGATYEQYF
TRBV5-6,TRBJ1-1,-,few,TGTGCCAGCAGCTTTTTGGACACTGAAGCTTTCTTT,CASSFLDTEAFF
TRBV7-3,TRBJ2-3,-,-,TGTGCCAGCAGCTCGAGCTTGAGGGGCACCACAGATACGCAGTATTTT,CASSSSLRGTTDTQYF
TRBV7-9,TRBJ2-5,TRBD2,-,TGTGCCTGCCGGGAGGTTTCTCAAGAGACCCAGTACTTC,CACREVSQETQYF
TRBV7-2,TRBJ1-5,TRBD1,-,TGTGCCAGCGGACGGGACAGGGTAGAGGATCAGCCCCAGCATTTT,CASGRDRVEDQPQHF
TRBV19,TRBJ2-3,-,-,TGTGCCAGTAGTATCGGGGACAGCACAGATACGCAGTATTTT,CASSIGDSTDTQYF
TRBV28,TRBJ2-2,-,-,TGTGCCAGCACTTTGGACACCGGGGAGCTGTTTTTT,CASTLDTGELFF
TRBV19,TRBJ2-5,TRBD1,-,TGTGCCAGTAGTATGGAACAGGGGGAGGAGACCCAGTACTTC,CASSMEQGEETQYF
TRBV27,TRBJ1-1,-,-,TGTGCCAGCAGTTTAGCAGGGGCTGAAGCTTTCTTT,CASSLAGAEAFF
TRBV5-4,TRBJ2-3,-,-,TGTGCCAGCAGCTTGGAGGGTTCTAGCACAGATACGCAGTATTTT,CASSLEGSSTDTQYF
TRBV28,TRBJ1-4,-,-,TGTGCCAGCAGACCTATTAATGAAAAACTGTTTTTT,CASRPINEKLFF
TRBV9,TRBJ2-5,-,-,TGTGCCAGCAGCGTAGATGGAGGTTGGGAGACCCAGTACTTC,CASSVDGGWETQYF
TRBV28,TRBJ2-7,-,-,TGTGCCAGCAGTTTAGGGGCTTCGGACCCCTACGAGCAGTACTTC,CASSLGASDPYEQYF
TRBV9,TRBJ1-1,-,few,TGTGCCAGCAGCGGAACGAGGGGGAACACTGAAGCTTTCTTT,CASSGTRGNTEAFF
TRBV9,TRBJ2-7,-,-,TGTGCCAGCAGCGTTGCAGCGGAGAGCTCCTACGAGCAGTACTTC,CASSVAAESSYEQYF
TRBV4-3,TRBJ2-3,TRBD2,once,TGCGCCAGCAGCCAAGAGACTAGCGGGGCCACAGATACGCAGTATTTT,CASSQETSGATDTQYF
TRBV6-1,TRBJ1-2,-,-,TGTGCCAGCAGTGAATTGTTCGGGGAGAACTATGGCTACACCTTC,CASSELFGENYGYTF
TRBV28,TRBJ1-5,TRBD1,-,TGTGCCAGCATCCCGTCGACAGGGCCCAATCAGCCCCAGCATTTT,CASIPSTGPNQPQHF
TRBV4-1,TRBJ2-2,-,-,TGCGCCAGCAGCCCCGATTCGTCGGGGGCGGCCGGGGAGCTGTTTTTT,CASSPDSSGAAGELFF
TRBV7-8,TRBJ1-4,-,-,TGTGCCAGCAGCTTAGCCACAAGTGGCGATGAAAAACTGTTTTTT,CASSLATSGDEKLFF
TRBV29-1,TRBJ2-2,-,-,TGCAGCTTTCACCTGAACACCGGGGAGCTGTTTTTT,CSFHLNTGELFF
TRBV9,TRBJ1-1,TRBD1,-,TGTGCCAGCACCAACGGACAGGATCTGAACACTGAAGCTTTCTTT,CASTNGQDLNTEAFF
TRBV5-6,TRBJ2-7,-,-,TGTGCCAGCCAAGGGACCGCCTACGAGCAGTACTTC,CASQGTAYEQYF
TRBV4-2,TRBJ2-7,TRBD1,once,TGTGCCAGCAGCCACGAGGGACAGGGGGCCGAGCAGTACTTC,CASSHEGQGAEQYF
TRBV10-3,TRBJ1-1,TRBD1,-,TGTGCCATCAGTGAGAGTAGGGGACAGGGTAACACTGAAGCTTTCTTT,CAISESRGQGNTEAFF
TRBV19,TRBJ2-7,-,-,TGTGCCAGTAGTATTAGTCAGCTATTTTACGAGCAGTACTTC,CASSISQLFYEQYF
TRBV29-1,TRBJ2-2,-,-,TGCAGCGTTGAGAACTTGAACACCGGGGAGCTGTTTTTT,CSVENLNTGELFF
TRBV5-1,TRBJ2-1,TRBD1,-,TGCGCCAGCAGCTTCGGGACAGGAGTTTACAATGAGCAGTTCTTC,CASSFGTGVYNEQFF
TRBV19,TRBJ1-5,TRBD1,few,TGTGCCAGTAGCTCAGGACAGGGGGAATATCTGCCCCAGCATTTT,CASSSGQGEYLPQHF
TRBV9,TRBJ2-2,-,-,TGTGCCAGCGGCGACGGTACCGGGGAGCTGTTTTTT,CASGDGTGELFF
TRBV19,TRBJ1-1,-,-,TGTGCCAGTAGTTCTGGGAACACTGAAGCTTTCTTT,CASSSGNTEAFF
TRBV9,TRBJ1-2,-,once,TGTGCCAGCAGCGTAGGGGCAGGCAACTATGGCTACACCTTC,CASSVGAGNYGYTF
TRBV29-1,TRBJ2-7,TRBD1,-,TGCAGCGTTAAACAGGGGTTCGAGCAGTACTTC,CSVKQGFEQYF
TRBV9,TRBJ2-7,TRBD1,once,TGTGCCAGCAGCGTAGGTTCCGGGACAGGGGACCCCGAGCAGTACTTC,CASSVGSGTGDPEQYF
TRBV11-3,TRBJ2-7,-,-,TGTGCCAGCAGCCCCGCCCCGGGGAACGAGCAGTACTTC,CASSPAPGNEQYF
TRBV28,TRBJ2-2,-,-,TGTGCCAGCAGTTCTCGGACAGAGCAGAACACCGGGGAGCTGTTTTTT,CASSSRTEQNTGELFF
TRBV9,TRBJ2-3,-,-,TGTGCCAGCAGCGTAGTTGAGGGGGATACGCAGTATTTT,CASSVVEGDTQYF
TRBV7-9,TRBJ1-4,TRBD1,-,TGTGCCAGCAGCTCCCGAGAGACAGGGTATAATGAAAAACTGTTTTTT,CASSSRETGYNEKLFF
TRBV6-5,TRBJ2-7,TRBD2,-,TGTGCCAGCAGTTTCGGGGGGTACGAGCAGTACTTC,CASSFGGYEQYF
TRBV4-1,TRBJ1-5,-,-,TGCGCCAGCAGCCTAGAAGGAGGAGGGAGCAATCAGCCCCAGCATTTT,CASSLEGGGSNQPQHF
TRBV4-1,TRBJ1-1,-,-,TGCGCCAGCAGCCAAGTAGCGGGTGACACTGAAGCTTTCTTT,CASSQVAGDTEAFF
TRBV28,TRBJ2-2,TRBD1,-,TGTGCCAGCAGTTTGGATACCTTGGGACAGGGGGCGGGGAGGCCATACACCGGGGAGCTGTTTTTT,CASSLDTLGQGAGRPYTGELFF
TRBV2,TRBJ1-1,-,-,TGTGCCAGCAGTGATCCCGCAAGCGTGAACACTGAAGCTTTCTTT,CASSDPASVNTEAFF
TRBV29-1,TRBJ2-3,-,-,TGCAGCGTTGACGGGGGAGGCACTTTTTATACGCAGTATTTT,CSVDGGGTFYTQYF
TRBV12-5,TRBJ2-3,TRBD2,-,TGTGCTAGTGGTTTGGGGACTAGCGGGGGAGGCACAGATACGCAGTATTTT,CASGLGTSGGGTDTQYF
TRBV2,TRBJ1-6,TRBD1,-,TGTGCCAGCAGTTACACACGGGACAGTCGATTTGATTCACCCCTCCACTTT,CASSYTRDSRFDSPLHF
TRBV7-6,TRBJ1-5,-,-,TGTGCCAGCAGCTTAGAATCAGGGTTTCAGCCCCAGCATTTT,CASSLESGFQPQHF
TRBV6-6,TRBJ1-1,-,-,TGTGCCAGCAGACCTCAAATGAACACTGAAGCTTTCTTT,CASRPQMNTEAFF
TRBV27,TRBJ2-7,TRBD1,-,TGTGCAAGCAGGGACAGGGCCTACGAGCAGTACTTC,CASRDRAYEQYF
TRBV6-1,TRBJ1-1,TRBD1,-,TGTGCCAGCAGGACCTGGGACAGACAGAACACTGAAGCTTTCTTT,CASRTWDRQNTEAFF